What follows are 3 T cell receptor beta chains derived from one specimen sequenced in a study of blood T cells in healthy people across ages. A second about 7 to 12 cycle PCR used barcoded and J-beta primers. A single record per CDR3 protein comes from TCRdb applying MiXCR to the 5' RACE reads. Of roughly 1.9 million distinct CDR3 sequences in the sample, more than 35% were seen once. The sample was blood. The receptors here all came from a human donor in good health.

The chain recombines TRBV6-5 with TRBJ1-2; D is unclear. The V end was cut by 7 bases, the J end by 4 bases, with 13 bases between. This CDR3 comprises 13 residues. Germline lookup yields CDR1 MNHEY and CDR2 SVGAGI. CDR3 amino acids: CASKSTDIYGYTF. In nucleotides, the CDR3 is TGTGCCAGCAAATCAACAGATATCTATGGCTACACCTTC.

This clonotype was recorded a few times. The chain employs TRBV10-3 and TRBJ2-3; D possibly corresponds to TRBD2 (6 bases). The CDR3 sequence is 15 residues long. The germline V gene encodes CDR1 ENHRY and CDR2 SYGVKD. The V and J ends lost 2 bases and 4 bases respectively, with 13 bases between them. Written as DNA, the CDR3 is TGTGCCATCAGTGAGAGCACCGGGGGTGCAGATACGCAGTATTTT. Protein product: CAISESTGGADTQYF.

V gene TRBV5-1 combines with J gene TRBJ2-2; 8 bases are a match to TRBD1. The trim removed 3 bases at V and 6 bases at J, leaving 4 bases unmatched. The V gene's germline CDR1 is SGHRS and CDR2 YFSETQ. The CDR3 runs 14 residues. The CDR3, as DNA: TGCGCCAGCAGCTCACCAGGGGGCCCCGGGGAGCTGTTTTTT. Translated: CASSSPGGPGELFF.